A selection of T cell receptor beta chains follows, all from one sample in a study of blood T cells in healthy people across ages. MiXCR was run by TCRdb on the 5' RACE reads, yielding one entry per CDR3 protein. The table shows about 1.7 million distinct CDR3 sequences, with 28% occurring only once. The sequencing sample was made of blood. Receptors were obtained from a woman aged 30 to 39 in good health. The CDR3 runs from the conserved cysteine through the conserved F or W. Fields, in order: clone size, D gene, V gene, J gene, CDR3 DNA, CDR3 protein. D genes are given only for firm matches. The listing skips clone size in some rows; elsewhere it reads once, few, many or a size class.

-	TRBD1	TRBV12-5	TRBJ2-5	TGTGCTAGTGGTTTGGTACTAGGGACAGGGGGCCAAGAGACCCAGTACTTC	CASGLVLGTGGQETQYF
-	TRBD2	TRBV6-5	TRBJ2-3	TGTGCCAGCAGTGAGGGACTAGGTGTTTCAGATACGCAGTATTTT	CASSEGLGVSDTQYF
many	-	TRBV5-1	TRBJ2-5	TGCGCCAGCAGCTTGGCGGCCACTCAAGAGACCCAGTACTTC	CASSLAATQETQYF
-	-	TRBV24-1	TRBJ2-3	TGTGCCACCAGTGATTTGGGAGAATTAGATACGCAGTATTTT	CATSDLGELDTQYF
-	-	TRBV9	TRBJ1-4	TGTGCCAGCAGTATAGGGGCAGAAACTGAAAAACTGTTTTTT	CASSIGAETEKLFF
few	-	TRBV12-3/TRBV12-4	TRBJ2-4	TGTGCCAGCAGGGAGCGGCTAGCCAAAAACATTCAGTACTTC	CASRERLAKNIQYF
-	-	TRBV2	TRBJ2-3	TGTGCCAGCAGTGAAAGAGCGGGCAGGGGCACAGGTACGCAGTATTTT	CASSERAGRGTGTQYF
many	TRBD2	TRBV4-3	TRBJ2-1	TGCGCCAGCAGCCCTAGACTAGCGGGAGATGAGCAGTTCTTC	CASSPRLAGDEQFF
-	TRBD1	TRBV12-3/TRBV12-4	TRBJ1-2	TGTGCCAGCAGTTGGGGACAGGGGGATAATGGCTACACCTTC	CASSWGQGDNGYTF
-	TRBD2	TRBV12-3/TRBV12-4	TRBJ2-3	TGTGCCAGCAGCCCGGGACTAGGCACAGATACGGAGTATTTT	CASSPGLGTDTEYF
-	TRBD1	TRBV5-6	TRBJ2-1	TGTGCCAGCAGGTCGACAGGGATAGTCTACAATGAGCAGTTCTTC	CASRSTGIVYNEQFF
-	-	TRBV5-6	TRBJ2-7	TGTGCCAGCAGTCATGGGGCAGGGGGAGGCTACGAGCAGTACTTC	CASSHGAGGGYEQYF
once	-	TRBV12-3/TRBV12-4	TRBJ1-5	TGTGCCAGCAGCAAAACTTCCCCAACGGTTGTTAGCAATCAGCCCCAGCATTTT	CASSKTSPTVVSNQPQHF
once	-	TRBV7-2	TRBJ1-2	TGTGCCAGCAGCTTTTCTTCCGGGGCCTATGGCTACACCTTC	CASSFSSGAYGYTF
many	-	TRBV4-3	TRBJ1-2	TGCGCCAGCAGCCAAGGAAACACTAGCCCCTATGGCTACACCTTC	CASSQGNTSPYGYTF
many	-	TRBV18	TRBJ2-6	TGTGCCAGCAGCCCCTACTCTGGGGCCAACGTCCTGACTTTC	CASSPYSGANVLTF
few	-	TRBV7-9	TRBJ2-3	TGTGCCAGCAGCCCGACCAGGACGTTGGATACGCAGTATTTT	CASSPTRTLDTQYF
-	-	TRBV7-2	TRBJ2-5	TGTGCCAGCAGCTTGGGTCAGACTCACGGGACCCAGTACTTC	CASSLGQTHGTQYF
-	-	TRBV20-1	TRBJ2-3	TGCAGTGCGGTCGCCAGATCTAACACAGATATGCAGTATTTT	CSAVARSNTDMQYF
few	TRBD2	TRBV25-1	TRBJ2-5	TGTGCCAGCAGTGAATCATGGGTAGCGGGCCTGGGGACCCAGTACTTC	CASSESWVAGLGTQYF
-	TRBD2	TRBV12-3/TRBV12-4	TRBJ2-5	TGTGCCAGCAGGGGACTAGCGGGGGACAAAGAGACCCAGTACTTC	CASRGLAGDKETQYF
many	-	TRBV29-1	TRBJ1-2	TGCAGCGGGACCGGGACGGGACACTATGGCTACACCTTC	CSGTGTGHYGYTF
few	-	TRBV6-5	TRBJ2-5	TGTGCCAGCAGTTACTCGAATCGGGTTCGGGAGACCCAGTACTTC	CASSYSNRVRETQYF
-	-	TRBV27	TRBJ2-1	TGTGCCAGCAGTTTATCACAGTCTGTCTATGAGCAGTTCTTC	CASSLSQSVYEQFF
many	TRBD1	TRBV20-1	TRBJ1-5	TGCAGCGCCAGGACAGGCAATAGCAATCAGCCCCAGCATTTT	CSARTGNSNQPQHF
few	-	TRBV7-9	TRBJ2-1	TGTGCCAGCAGCGAGGGGTCCAGGGACAATGGGCAGTTCTTC	CASSEGSRDNGQFF
few	-	TRBV5-1	TRBJ2-2	TGCGCCAGCAGCTTTAGTACAGACTACACCGGGGAGCTGTTTTTT	CASSFSTDYTGELFF
many	-	TRBV28	TRBJ2-3	TGTGCCAGCTTAGGCGGAGGGGCACTCACAGATACGCAGTATTTT	CASLGGGALTDTQYF
-	TRBD1	TRBV28	TRBJ1-5	TGTGCCAGCAGAAGAGGGGGCGCGCAGAGCAATCAGCCCCAGCATTTT	CASRRGGAQSNQPQHF
-	-	TRBV6-6	TRBJ2-5	TGTGCCAGCAGGAGGGACACCGTGGGGGAGACCCAGTACTTC	CASRRDTVGETQYF
few	TRBD2	TRBV20-1	TRBJ2-4	TGCAGTGCTAGCCTAGCGGGGGCGAGCGGAAACATTCAGTACTTC	CSASLAGASGNIQYF
-	-	TRBV11-1	TRBJ1-2	TGTGCCAGCAGCCCTCCATCACCGCGCGGCGGCTACACCTTC	CASSPPSPRGGYTF
-	-	TRBV5-4	TRBJ2-5	TGTGCCAGCAGCCTCGACCCAACGGCGGGCGAGACCCAGTACTTC	CASSLDPTAGETQYF
once	TRBD2	TRBV2	TRBJ2-2	TGTGCCAGCAGTGAAGCGCTTGGTAGCGGGAGCGGTGTGAACACCGGGGAGCTGTTTTTT	CASSEALGSGSGVNTGELFF
few	-	TRBV4-2	TRBJ2-3	TGTGCCAGCAGCCAAGGGGTTCGGGCGGGGCGAGACCCGAGCACAGATACGCAGTATTTT	CASSQGVRAGRDPSTDTQYF
-	-	TRBV6-5	TRBJ2-5	TGTGCCAGCAGCGATCGGCCCGTCATACAAGAGACCCAGTACTTC	CASSDRPVIQETQYF
many	TRBD2	TRBV20-1	TRBJ2-7	TGCAGTGCTAGCGGGACTAGCGCGTCCTACGAGCAGTACTTC	CSASGTSASYEQYF
few	-	TRBV6-5	TRBJ2-5	TGTGCCAGCAGTTACGGGGGAAGAGCCTCCTACGGGCAGTACTTC	CASSYGGRASYGQYF
-	-	TRBV29-1	TRBJ2-7	TGCAGCGTTGAAGATCCCCCATACTACGAGCAGTACTTC	CSVEDPPYYEQYF
many	TRBD1	TRBV18	TRBJ2-1	TGTGCCAGCTCGCCGGACAGGGAAGGGGAGCAGTTCTTC	CASSPDREGEQFF
many	-	TRBV5-6	TRBJ1-4	TGTGCCAGCAGCTTGCAGGGCCTTAATGAAAAACTGTTTTTT	CASSLQGLNEKLFF
-	TRBD1	TRBV20-1	TRBJ1-1	TGCAGTGCGCCTAACAGGGGTGAGGCTTTCTTT	CSAPNRGEAFF
-	-	TRBV7-2	TRBJ1-4	TGTGCCAGCAGCTCTGCAGGGTCGGTTGAAAAACTGTTTTTT	CASSSAGSVEKLFF
-	-	TRBV6-1	TRBJ2-1	TGTGCCAGCATTCTGACAGGCTTGAGGGATGAGCAGTTCTTC	CASILTGLRDEQFF
few	TRBD1	TRBV29-1	TRBJ1-2	TGCAGCGTTACAGGGGGTCCTGGCTACACCTTC	CSVTGGPGYTF
few	-	TRBV9	TRBJ2-7	TGTGCCAGCAGCGTTGAGAGAGCGGATGAGCAGTACTTC	CASSVERADEQYF
-	TRBD1	TRBV6-2/TRBV6-3	TRBJ2-1	TGTGCCAGCAGTAAACAGGGGATCCCCACGTGGGAGCAGTTCTTC	CASSKQGIPTWEQFF
many	-	TRBV6-5	TRBJ2-1	TGTGCCAGCAAAAGGGGGCGGGGGATTAACAATGAGCAGTTCTTC	CASKRGRGINNEQFF
-	TRBD2	TRBV7-9	TRBJ2-3	TGTGCCGGCAGCTCAAGAATGACTAGCGTCCTTAGCACAGATACGCAGTATTTT	CAGSSRMTSVLSTDTQYF
few	TRBD1	TRBV6-2/TRBV6-3	TRBJ1-2	TGTGCCAGCAGACCCATACAGGGGGCGAGAGGCTACACCTTC	CASRPIQGARGYTF
-	TRBD2	TRBV27	TRBJ2-7	TGTGCCAGCAAGGCTAGCGGTTACTACGAGCAGTACTTC	CASKASGYYEQYF
few	-	TRBV18	TRBJ2-7	TGTGCCAGCTCACTTGGGAGACAGGTCTACGAGCAGTACTTC	CASSLGRQVYEQYF
many	TRBD1	TRBV10-3	TRBJ2-7	TGTGCCATCAGTGGCTCAACAGGGGAGACCTACGAGCAGTACTTC	CAISGSTGETYEQYF
few	-	TRBV5-1	TRBJ2-1	TGCGCCAGCAGCTTCGGGACTCCCGGCTTGGATGAGCAGTTCTTC	CASSFGTPGLDEQFF
-	-	TRBV27	TRBJ1-2	TGTGCCAGCAGCCCCAAAAGAGGAACCCCCTATGGCTACACCTTC	CASSPKRGTPYGYTF